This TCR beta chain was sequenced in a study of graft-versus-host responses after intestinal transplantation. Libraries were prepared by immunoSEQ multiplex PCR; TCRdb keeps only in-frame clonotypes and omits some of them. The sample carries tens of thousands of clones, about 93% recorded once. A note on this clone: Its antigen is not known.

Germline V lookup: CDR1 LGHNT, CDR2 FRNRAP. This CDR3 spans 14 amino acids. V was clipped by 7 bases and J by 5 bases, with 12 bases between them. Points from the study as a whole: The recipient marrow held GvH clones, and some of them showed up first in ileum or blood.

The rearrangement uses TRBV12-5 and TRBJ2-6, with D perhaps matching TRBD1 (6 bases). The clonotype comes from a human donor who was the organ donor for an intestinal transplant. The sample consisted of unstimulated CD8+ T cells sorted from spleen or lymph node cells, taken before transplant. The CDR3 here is CASVGGRRANVLTF. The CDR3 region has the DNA TGTGCTAGTGTTGGGGGCAGAAGGGCCAACGTCCTGACTTTC.